This passage covers 21 T cell receptor beta chains from one sample sequenced in a study of T cells in Graves' hyperthyroidism and ophthalmopathy. TCR beta CDR3 regions were amplified from RNA. The TCR CDR3 was amplified in a first-round RT-PCR using the HTBI primer set. TCRdb used MiXCR to reprocess the multiplex PCR reads, holding one entry per CDR3 protein. The repertoire includes about 640,000 distinct CDR3 sequences, more than 14% of them detected once, and about 12% sits in the top ten. Sequenced: blood. The origin of the receptors is a woman aged 45 to 65 with Graves' ophthalmopathy.

The sample holds many counts of this clonotype. This sequence joins TRBV2 and TRBJ2-7; 7 bases are shared with TRBD1. The CDR3 has 14 amino acids. Germline trimming cut 8 bases from V and 2 bases from J; bases unmatched to any gene: 9. Germline CDR1 reads SNHLY; CDR2 reads FYNNEI. The CDR3 nucleotides are TGTGCCAGCCACGACCGGGACAGAACCTACGAGCAGTACTTC. This sequence encodes CASHDRDRTYEQYF.

This clonotype was seen repeatedly, ten times or more. The J gene is TRBJ2-2, the V gene TRBV7-2, with TRBD2 matching over 10 bases. Trimming at V came to 4 bases and at J to 4 bases, leaving 3 bases not matched to a gene. This CDR3 spans 15 amino acids. CDR1 and CDR2 (germline): SGHTA, FQGNSA. The CDR3 nucleotides read TGTGCCAGCAGCTCTAGCGGGAGAGGCACCGGGGAGCTGTTTTTT. It specifies CASSSSGRGTGELFF.

This chain joins TRBV19 and TRBJ2-1, with 11 bases aligning to TRBD1. CDR3 length: 14 residues. V was clipped by 3 bases and J by 9 bases; unmatched bases: 4. The germline V gene has CDR1 LNHDA and CDR2 SQIVND (reference sequence). CDR3 DNA sequence: TGTGCCAGTAGTATGAGGACAGGGGGCTTTGAGCAGTTCTTC. Amino acids: CASSMRTGGFEQFF.

This chain uses TRBV15 with TRBJ1-4; D unclear. The germline V gene has CDR1 LNHNV and CDR2 YYDKDF (reference sequence). Trimming pared 1 base from V and 5 bases from J, leaving 14 bases between. This CDR3 is built from 16 residues. The CDR3 region is CATSRGRTVGNEKLFF. The CDR3 DNA sequence: TGTGCCACCAGCAGAGGAAGAACTGTCGGAAATGAAAAACTGTTTTTT.

This clonotype has ten or more counts. V and J are TRBV20-1 and TRBJ2-3; 8 bases agree with TRBD1. After removal of 2 bases from V and 7 bases from J, the junction contained 8 bases not matched to a gene. This CDR3 is 14 amino acids long. CDR1 is DFQATT, CDR2 SNEGSKA, per germline (reference sequence). The CDR3 loop reads CSARQGALVNTQYF. The CDR3 region has the DNA TGCAGTGCTAGACAGGGGGCCCTGGTAAATACGCAGTATTTT.

This clonotype came up many times. The chain couples TRBV5-5 to TRBJ1-5; maybe TRBD1 (6 bases). V shed 0 bases and J shed 0 bases, with 10 bases lying between them. The CDR3 spans 16 residues. The germline V gene has CDR1 SGHKS and CDR2 YYEKEE (reference sequence). The CDR3 here is CASSLAWDNSNQPQHF. CDR3 nucleotide sequence: TGTGCCAGCAGCTTGGCCTGGGACAATAGCAATCAGCCCCAGCATTTT.

This clonotype was counted ten times or more. The chain uses TRBV6-1 and TRBJ2-7, with a weak D call TRBD1 (5 bases). This CDR3 contains 14 residues. V was cut by 3 bases and J by 4 bases, with 13 bases left in between. Germline-derived CDR1 and CDR2 are MNHNS and SASEGT. The CDR3 sequence is CASSELDNSYEQYF. The CDR3 coding sequence is TGTGCCAGCAGTGAGCTGGACAACAGTTACGAGCAGTACTTC.

The CDR3 DNA sequence: TGTGCCAGCAGTTCGGACGGGATCTCCTACGAGCAGTACTTC. Amino acids: CASSSDGISYEQYF. The V call is TRBV12-3 or TRBV12-4, the J call TRBJ2-7, with D tentatively TRBD2 (5 bases). Trimming left V 4 bases short and J 0 bases short, with 10 bases between. There are 14 residues in the CDR3.

This chain connects TRBV6-1 to TRBJ2-2; D remains unclear. With 8 bases removed from V and 4 bases from J, the gap between germline ends came to 14 bases. This CDR3 spans 14 amino acids. The germline V gene has CDR1 MNHNS and CDR2 SASEGT. The CDR3 coding sequence is TGTGCCAGCTGGTCAGGATCGGCCACCGGGGAGCTGTTTTTT. Protein: CASWSGSATGELFF.

This clonotype was recorded many times. The J gene is TRBJ1-5, the V gene TRBV28; D is unclear. Per the germline V gene, CDR1 is MDHEN and CDR2 is SYDVKM. CDR3 length: 14 residues. Trimming pared 6 bases from V and 5 bases from J, leaving 14 bases between. Here the CDR3 DNA reads TGTGCCAGCAGCCTTACACTGAACTATCAGCCCCAGCATTTT. The encoded protein is CASSLTLNYQPQHF.

A remark on this clonotype: A much larger clone differs from this one at a single base, so this may be a read error. The CDR3 loop reads CSAFPRSIAGVKPDTQYF. CDR3 coding DNA: TGCAGTGCTTTCCCCCGGTCTATAGCGGGAGTTAAACCAGATACGCAGTATTTT. The gene calls are TRBV20-1 and TRBJ2-3; 9 bases fit TRBD2. Trimming took 5 bases from V and 4 from J; bases not matched to a gene: 19. CDR1 and CDR2 from the germline V gene are DFQATT and SNEGSKA (reference sequence). The CDR3 loop spans 18 amino acids.

This clonotype was counted many times. The chain joins TRBV12-3 or TRBV12-4 to TRBJ2-5, with D hard to call. Trimming removed 0 bases at V and 3 bases at J, with 14 bases between. CDR3 length: 16 amino acids. The CDR3 region has the DNA TGTGCCAGCAGTTTAGCGGGAACTGGTATGGAAGAGACCCAGTACTTC. The encoded protein is CASSLAGTGMEETQYF.

This clonotype was counted many times. The chain has TRBV10-3 and TRBJ1-1; no definite D call. Trimming removed 8 bases at V and 1 base at J, with 11 bases between. This CDR3 comprises 13 residues. The germline V gene encodes CDR1 ENHRY and CDR2 SYGVKD. The CDR3, as DNA: TGTGCCATCGGGTCCACAGCGAACACTGAAGCTTTCTTT. Translating gives CAIGSTANTEAFF.

V usage is TRBV15 and J usage is TRBJ1-2; 9 bases line up with TRBD1. Germline assignment: CDR1 LNHNV and CDR2 YYDKDF (reference sequence). V shed 1 base and J 7 bases; nucleotides not matched to a gene: 10. This CDR3 has 16 residues. The CDR3 reads CATSRGMGQGISGYTF. The CDR3 DNA sequence: TGTGCCACCAGCAGAGGGATGGGACAGGGAATTAGTGGCTACACCTTC.

The V gene is TRBV9, the J gene TRBJ2-5; 7 nucleotides match TRBD2. Germline CDR1 SGDLS, CDR2 YYNGEE. The CDR3 spans 15 residues. Trimming at V came to 3 bases and at J to 2 bases, leaving 7 bases not matched to a gene. The CDR3 region has the DNA TGTGCCAGCAGCGGGGGGGGGAGAGGTCAAGAGACCCAGTACTTC. It yields the protein CASSGGGRGQETQYF.

This clonotype was recorded at least ten times. CDR3 bases: TGTGCCAGCAGCCCCCGTATGCGGGGCACTGAAGCTTTCTTT. The encoded protein is CASSPRMRGTEAFF. The J gene is TRBJ1-1, the V gene TRBV11-1, with D unresolved. The CDR3 is made up of 14 amino acids. Germline V gene sequence: CDR1 SGHAT, CDR2 FQDESV (reference sequence). Deletions cut 5 bases from V and 4 bases from J, with 14 bases between. Using reference TRBV11-1 and TRBJ1-1 for the parts outside the CDR3, the full variable domain is EAEVAQSPRYKITEKSQAVAFWCDPISGHATLYWYRQILGQGPELLVQFQDESVVDDSQLPKDRFSAERLKGVDSTLKIQPAELGDSAMYLCASSPRMRGTEAFFGQGTRLTVV.

This clonotype was observed many times. The J gene is TRBJ1-1, the V gene TRBV30; possible D gene TRBD1, 5 bases. Germline CDR1 is GTSNPN and CDR2 is SVGIG (reference sequence). The CDR3 extends over 13 amino acids. The V end lost 4 bases, the J end lost 8 bases, and 17 bases lay between the germline ends. The CDR3 is CAWNLLGGSEAFF. In DNA form, the CDR3 reads TGTGCCTGGAACCTACTCGGGGGTTCGGAAGCTTTCTTT.

This clonotype was detected only once. The chain uses TRBV4-2 and TRBJ2-1; 9 bases agree with TRBD1. V shed 1 base and J 6 bases; nucleotides not matched to a gene: 4. The germline V gene encodes CDR1 LGHNA and CDR2 YNFKEQ. The CDR3 is 15 residues long. The CDR3 DNA reads TGTGCCAGCAGCCAAGGGGACAGGGTTATCAATGAGCAGTTCTTC. Amino acids: CASSQGDRVINEQFF.

This clonotype came up many times. J is TRBJ2-7 and V is TRBV7-3, with 10 bases fitting TRBD1. From germline, CDR1 is SGHTA and CDR2 FQGTGA. This CDR3 contains 17 residues. Trimming at V came to 2 bases and at J to 3 bases, leaving 10 bases not matched to a gene. The chain's CDR3 is CASSLGAGGTGVYEQYF. CDR3 nucleotides: TGTGCCAGCAGCTTAGGAGCCGGAGGGACAGGGGTCTACGAGCAGTACTTC.

This clonotype has a count of ten or more. This sequence joins TRBV28 and TRBJ2-1, with 7 bases aligning to TRBD2. The V gene's germline CDR1 is MDHEN and CDR2 SYDVKM. The CDR3 sequence is 19 residues long. Trimming removed 3 bases from V and 1 base from J; junction bases left unmatched: 15. CDR3 sequence: CASSLRGGGEGLSYNEQFF. As DNA, the CDR3 is TGTGCCAGCAGTTTGAGGGGAGGAGGGGAGGGGTTGTCCTACAATGAGCAGTTCTTC.

This clonotype was counted only a few times. V usage is TRBV28 and J usage is TRBJ2-2; 7 bases are shared with TRBD2. CDR3 length: 18 amino acids. Germline V lookup: CDR1 MDHEN, CDR2 SYDVKM. With V trimmed by 8 bases and J by 6 bases, 21 bases remained unmatched. CDR3 residues: CASLNEGSGSGSAGELFF. CDR3 bases: TGTGCCAGCCTGAACGAAGGGAGTGGTAGCGGGTCAGCCGGGGAGCTGTTTTTT.